The clone carrying this T cell receptor beta chain was found a few times. The entry originates in a study of control samples from healthy donors and cancer patients. CDR3 length: 14 residues. In germline, CDR1 is GTSNPN, CDR2 SVGIG (reference sequence). V lost 4 bases, J lost 0 bases, and 10 bases lay in between. The assay was immunoSEQ multiplex PCR, and TCRdb's table has in-frame clones only and misses some. The data hold tens of thousands of clones, with roughly 84% observed a single time. The chain uses TRBV30 and TRBJ1-5; no clear D gene. The specimen was blood. The source is a man aged 50 or older in good health. In DNA form, the CDR3 reads TGTGCCTGGATGTCAGGTTATAGCAATCAGCCCCAGCATTTT. This sequence encodes CAWMSGYSNQPQHF.